This T cell receptor (beta chain) was identified during a study of T cell repertoires in ileal Crohn's disease. Time point denoted: neoterminal ileum biopsy at postoperative endoscopy, about 6 months after surgery. Patients were adults with ileal or ileocolonic Crohn's disease needing resection. Per sample, roughly 0.5 micrograms of biopsy DNA were TCRB immunosequenced. TCRdb's table, derived via immunoSEQ multiplex PCR, lists solely in-frame clones and lacks some. The table lists more than 10,000 clones, approximately 80% of them singletons, with under 20% in the top ten. The CDR3 has 15 amino acids. CDR1 and CDR2 from the germline V gene are MDHEN and SYDVKM. Trimming pared 2 bases from V and 0 bases from J, leaving 8 bases between. Remarks on this clone: Its antigen is unidentified.

General observations from the study: Endoscopic recurrence occurred in every patient whose clonality exceeded 26.8%.

The sample comprised ileal tissue. The chain links TRBV28 to TRBJ1-5; D gene ambiguous. This clonotype was obtained from an adult with Crohn's disease. The CDR3 DNA is TGTGCCAGCAGTTTAATGGAGTATAGCAATCAGCCCCAGCATTTT. Its protein product is CASSLMEYSNQPQHF.